The sequence of this TCR beta chain was determined in a study of shared clonotypes between healthy human individuals. Study-wide points: Generally, estimated richness proved larger in naive subsets than it did in memory subsets.

This clone was picked up one time. Its target is not known. Clones were sequenced by immunoSEQ multiplex PCR, and TCRdb holds only the in-frame ones, with some missing. This sample has 2 million to 2.5 million clones; more than 85% occur once, and the top ten carry 0.39%. The origin of this receptor is a man between 18 and 35 years old in good health. Some clones in this sample may be carry-over from other donors' samples. Sequenced material: naive CD4+ T cells from PBMCs. Noted subset: CD45RA+ positively selected.

The CDR3: CATRGQGYEKLFF. The CDR3 nucleotides read TGTGCCACCAGGGGACAGGGGTATGAAAAACTGTTTTTT. The chain couples TRBV6-6 to TRBJ1-4, with TRBD1 matching over 10 bases. V shed 10 bases, J shed 6 bases, and the junction held 5 bases outside the gene matches. Germline CDR1 reads MNHNY; CDR2 reads SVGAGI (reference sequence). This CDR3 region has 13 residues.